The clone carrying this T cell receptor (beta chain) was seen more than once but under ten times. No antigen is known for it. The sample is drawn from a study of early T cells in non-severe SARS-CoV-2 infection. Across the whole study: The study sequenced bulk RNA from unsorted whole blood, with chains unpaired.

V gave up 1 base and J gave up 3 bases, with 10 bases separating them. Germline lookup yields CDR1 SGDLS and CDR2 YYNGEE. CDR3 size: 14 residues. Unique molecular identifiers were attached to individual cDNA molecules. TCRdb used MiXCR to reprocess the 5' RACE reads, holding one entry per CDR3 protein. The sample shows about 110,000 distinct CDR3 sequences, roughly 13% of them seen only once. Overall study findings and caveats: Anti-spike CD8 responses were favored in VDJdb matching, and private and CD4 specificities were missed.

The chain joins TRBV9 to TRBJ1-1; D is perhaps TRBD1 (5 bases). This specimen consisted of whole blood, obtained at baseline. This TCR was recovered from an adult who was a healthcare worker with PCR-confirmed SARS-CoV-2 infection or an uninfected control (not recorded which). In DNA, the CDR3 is TGTGCCAGCAGCGTAACCCCCAGGGACACTGAAGCTTTCTTT. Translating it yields CASSVTPRDTEAFF.